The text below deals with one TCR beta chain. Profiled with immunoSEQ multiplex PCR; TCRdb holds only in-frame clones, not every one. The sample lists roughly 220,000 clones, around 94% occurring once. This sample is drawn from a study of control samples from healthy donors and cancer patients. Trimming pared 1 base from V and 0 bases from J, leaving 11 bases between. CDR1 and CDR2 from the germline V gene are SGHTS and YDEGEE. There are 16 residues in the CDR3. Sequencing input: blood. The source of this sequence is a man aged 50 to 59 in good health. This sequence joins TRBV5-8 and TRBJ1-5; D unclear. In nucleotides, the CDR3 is TGTGCCAGCAGCTTGATGGTAGTTTATAGCAATCAGCCCCAGCATTTT. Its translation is CASSLMVVYSNQPQHF.